This TCR beta chain was captured by sequencing in a study of tumor-infiltrating lymphocytes in primary liver carcinoma. The wider study: Subjects presented with primary liver carcinoma managed by surgical resection. Spanning 30 to 69 years of age, the patients were men and women.

This clonotype has a single count. This clone may be a read error of a much larger clone one base away. Blood RNA came from unsorted whole blood; germline DNA was also extracted. From approximately 450 ng total RNA, TCR beta cDNA was generated with a primer in the constant region. Modified slightly, ARM-PCR produced TCR beta libraries over three nested multiplex PCR rounds. It was with TRBV1-TRBV30 forward primers and a C-beta reverse primer that the first two PCR rounds were run, at roughly 11 cycles each. TCRdb re-called the multiplex PCR reads with MiXCR, one entry per CDR3 protein. The table includes 310,000 or so distinct CDR3 sequences, approximately 64% detected once. The CDR3 runs to 16 residues. The V gene's germline CDR1 is MNHEY and CDR2 SVGAGI.

The chain combines TRBV6-5 with TRBJ2-3, with D possibly being TRBD1 (5 bases). The TCR originated in a man aged 40-49 years with primary liver carcinoma and hepatitis B virus infection. The sample comprised peripheral blood. The CDR3 bases are TGTGCCAACAGTTGGGCAGGGTCGGTGGCCACAGATACGCAGTATTTT. Translating gives CANSWAGSVATDTQYF.